Below are 8 T cell receptor beta chains sequenced from a single sample in a study of cytomegalovirus exposure and HLA in healthy donors. Using immunoSEQ multiplex PCR, the repertoire was profiled, and TCRdb retains in-frame clones only, with some absent. Here the sample spans under 50,000 clones, 90% to 95% being singletons. The sample was PBMCs. Receptor source: a woman aged 18-29 years in good health and CMV-seropositive.

This chain uses TRBV6-4 with TRBJ2-1; no reliable D call. The CDR3 runs 12 residues. Germline V gene data show CDR1 as MRHNA and CDR2 as SNTAGT. V lost 2 bases and J 5 bases, leaving 4 bases between the germline ends. The chain's CDR3 is CASSDGHNEQFF. CDR3 nucleotides: TGTGCCAGCAGTGACGGCCACAATGAGCAGTTCTTC.

This chain connects TRBV4-2 to TRBJ1-4; the D is unclear. From germline, CDR1 is LGHNA and CDR2 YNFKEQ. The CDR3 is 15 residues long. Trimming stripped 0 bases from V and 8 bases from J, with 13 bases between. CDR3 residues: CASSQDEGSVEKLFF. For the CDR3, the DNA is TGTGCCAGCAGCCAAGATGAGGGAAGCGTGGAAAAACTGTTTTTT.

V gene TRBV4-2 combines with J gene TRBJ2-3; tentatively, D is TRBD1 (6 bases). Trimming took off 0 bases at V and 3 bases at J, with 10 bases between the two ends. Germline lookup yields CDR1 LGHNA and CDR2 YNFKEQ. The CDR3 is 15 residues long. The CDR3 coding sequence is TGTGCCAGCAGCCAAGATGAGAGGGGGACAGATACGCAGTATTTT. Translating gives CASSQDERGTDTQYF.

The V call is TRBV11-2, the J call TRBJ2-7; 11 bases are shared with TRBD1. The trim removed 1 base at V and 2 bases at J, leaving 7 bases unmatched. Germline CDR1 and CDR2: SGHAT and FQNNGV. The CDR3 sequence is 17 residues long. This CDR3 reads CASSLVMWGQGAYEQYF. The CDR3 region has the DNA TGTGCCAGCAGCTTAGTCATGTGGGGACAGGGGGCCTACGAGCAGTACTTC.

The chain couples TRBV7-6 to TRBJ2-3, with no clear D. This CDR3 has 20 residues. V lost 2 bases and J lost 3, with 27 bases in between. Germline V gene data show CDR1 as SGHVS and CDR2 as FNYEAQ. The CDR3 coding sequence is TGTGCCAGCAGCTTATTATCGCTTCCTCGCCCCTCCTCGAGTACAGATACGCAGTATTTT. It yields the protein CASSLLSLPRPSSSTDTQYF.

The V gene is TRBV18, the J gene TRBJ2-2, with 10 bases aligning to TRBD2. CDR1 KGHSH and CDR2 LQKENI come from the germline V gene. Germline trimming cut 3 bases from V and 4 bases from J; bases unmatched to any gene: 11. This CDR3 is 18 amino acids long. The CDR3 sequence is CASSPVGLAPRSTGELFF. The CDR3 DNA reads as TGTGCCAGCTCACCGGTGGGACTAGCGCCTCGATCCACCGGGGAGCTGTTTTTT.

The V and J genes are TRBV12-5 and TRBJ1-5; TRBD1 might be the D (6 bases). This CDR3 comprises 17 residues. The germline gives CDR1 LGHNT, CDR2 FRNRAP. V was trimmed by 7 bases and J by 0 bases, leaving 19 bases between them. The CDR3 reads CASVYTTDSYSNQPQHF. CDR3 DNA sequence: TGTGCTAGTGTTTACACAACGGACAGCTATAGCAATCAGCCCCAGCATTTT.

The rearrangement links TRBV19 to TRBJ2-7; perhaps TRBD2 as D (6 bases). The CDR3 loop spans 15 amino acids. Trimming removed 4 bases at V and 6 bases at J, with 19 bases between. Germline V gene data show CDR1 as LNHDA and CDR2 as SQIVND (reference sequence). In nucleotides, the CDR3 is TGTGCCAGTAGTAGCCCAGGGAGGACGGGTGCCGAGCAGTACTTC. This sequence encodes CASSSPGRTGAEQYF.